These T cell receptor beta chains were read from a single sample in a study of blood T cell repertoires in COVID-19. Sequencing was performed with immunoSEQ multiplex PCR; in TCRdb, only in-frame clones are kept and a portion is missing. The sample contains 290,000 or so clones, around 90% of which appear only once. The specimen was peripheral blood. These TCRs come from a man between 18 and 29 years old with active or convalescent COVID-19. Both conserved end residues are part of each CDR3. Clone size appears in some rows only: once, few, many, or a class for an expanded clone.

j_call	clone_size	v_call	cdr3_aa
TRBJ1-5	-	TRBV4-1	CASSQDVRGGRHQPQHF
TRBJ2-7	-	TRBV28	CASTMPVLAGSEQYF
TRBJ2-2	-	TRBV24-1	CATSDPRTNTGELFF
TRBJ2-7	-	TRBV11-2	CASSFGGYYEQYF
TRBJ1-2	-	TRBV5-4	CASSFSRAGYGYTF
TRBJ1-2	-	TRBV28	CASRSTFRGRAFSYGYTF
TRBJ1-3	-	TRBV4-1	CASSQQQGAGNTIYF
TRBJ2-5	-	TRBV5-1	CASSLETGGPETQYF
TRBJ1-1	-	TRBV7-9	CASNPGVAAFF
TRBJ1-2	-	TRBV2	CASREFKGAGYTF
TRBJ1-1	-	TRBV12-3/TRBV12-4	CASSFRQGLIF
TRBJ2-1	-	TRBV9	CASSVAPSGRLEQFF
TRBJ1-5	-	TRBV27	CASSLRAGGASNQPQHF
TRBJ1-2	-	TRBV5-1	CASSLLPLGGYTF
TRBJ1-1	-	TRBV7-8	CASSLAGLRNTEAFF
TRBJ2-7	few	TRBV9	CASSPGQTSEQYF
TRBJ2-1	-	TRBV19	CASTTGLAYNEQFF
TRBJ1-4	-	TRBV11-2	CASSARSDNEKLFF
TRBJ2-5	-	TRBV28	CASSPGGGWETQYF
TRBJ1-5	-	TRBV16	CASSHLQPRTGDQPQHF
TRBJ2-1	-	TRBV7-8	CASSFRVGSSYNEQFF
TRBJ1-1	-	TRBV5-1	CASSFGGDSSNNTEAFF
TRBJ2-5	-	TRBV7-9	CASSYMGRGGQETQYF
TRBJ1-1	-	TRBV10-1	CASSRGGLDTEAFF
TRBJ2-2	once	TRBV29-1	CSAVVAGGTGTGELFF
TRBJ2-7	-	TRBV7-9	CASTPRTGGKAYEQYF
TRBJ1-1	-	TRBV4-1	CASSQGLAKRDTEAFF
TRBJ2-3	few	TRBV6-5	CASRDRVTDTQYF
TRBJ1-1	-	TRBV7-9	CASSLGEDRVGAFF
TRBJ2-2	few	TRBV28	CASRGSSGRLVNTGELFF
TRBJ2-7	-	TRBV6-6	CASREGQGSSYEQYF
TRBJ1-6	-	TRBV27	CASSLSVLSYNSPLHF
TRBJ1-3	-	TRBV5-1	CASRPQGTSLSSGNTIYF
TRBJ1-2	-	TRBV9	CASSSLLRDRGSYTF
TRBJ1-1	-	TRBV27	CASGLSEHGTEAFF
TRBJ1-3	-	TRBV29-1	CSVGDRGFSGNTIYF
TRBJ2-7	-	TRBV10-2	CASSEVDTSYEQYF
TRBJ2-2	few	TRBV19	CASSTPPGTGGTGELFF
TRBJ1-4	-	TRBV10-3	CAISGTGDEKLFF
TRBJ2-2	once	TRBV5-4	CASSRRGAWGDTGELFF
TRBJ2-5	-	TRBV6-5	CASSRNRRETQYF
TRBJ2-7	-	TRBV2	CASRTGTGVYEQYF
TRBJ1-2	-	TRBV28	CASSLPWTGGYGYTF
TRBJ2-3	-	TRBV3-1/TRBV3-2	CASSPSGGRGQYF